This T cell receptor (beta chain) appears in the sequencing data of a study of early T cells in non-severe SARS-CoV-2 infection (dated by TCRdb to the early 2020s). Study-wide context: TCR sequencing used bulk RNA from unsorted whole blood, so alpha and beta chains could not be paired. The study at large found these results: VDJdb matching was skewed toward anti-spike CD8 responses, so virus-specific expansions were likely underestimated and private and CD4 specificities were missed.

A case-control design nested within a healthcare worker cohort in London, UK, was used, with weekly nasopharyngeal swab PCR tests and blood sampling performed. Healthcare workers were recruited during the week of the UK lockdown, between 23 and 31 March 2020, and followed weekly for up to 16 weeks. The junction carries 10 bases between V and J, which are trimmed by 4 bases and 2 bases respectively. Per the germline V gene, SNHLY is the CDR1 and FYNNEI is the CDR2. The CDR3 contains 14 residues, cysteine and phenylalanine counted. Solely the CDR3 DNA is kept, with 42 bases framed from the first base. The method was 5' RACE. Sequenced on a NextSeq 500. In the TCR library protocol, unique molecular identifiers were attached to individual cDNA molecules to correct for PCR bias and sequencing error. TCR alpha and beta chains were both sequenced, and the abundances of alpha and beta sequences in each sample were closely correlated with each other. Concerning the study's data processing: Decombinator V4 was used to annotate the V gene, J gene and CDR3 of the TCR sequences. Expanded TCRs were defined as changing significantly between any two time points under a Poisson model with p below 0.0001. TCR abundances were normalised to the total number of TCRs sequenced in each sample and reported as counts per million. TRAV1-2 paired with TRAJ12, TRAJ20 or TRAJ33 defined MAIT TCRs, while TRAV10 paired with TRAJ18 defined iNKT TCRs. VDJdb, accessed 1 November 2021, was searched for CMV, EBV and SARS-CoV-2 annotated TCRs, with TCRs annotated for multiple antigens excluded. TCRdb redid the processing of the public reads, applying fastp at Q25 and MiXCR, and retained in-frame beta chains. Every CDR3 protein is listed once, alongside the most common genes and DNA of its rows. TCRdb, not the original authors, processed these V and J calls. Counted in this sample were 80,000 to 95,000 distinct CDR3 sequences; approximately 15% of them appeared once. Together, the top ten hold just over 5% of the sample.

Comments on this clonotype: Which antigen it targets is not known. Base qualities are not at hand, and no much larger clone is one base apart.

The chain is made from TRBV2 and TRBJ2-3; TRBD2 is perhaps the D gene, given 5 matching bases. The receptor was isolated from an adult who was a healthcare worker with PCR-confirmed SARS-CoV-2 infection or an uninfected control (not recorded which). The material sequenced was whole blood, taken at baseline. DNA sequence: TGTGCCAGCAGTGGGACTGCACACACAGATACGCAGTATTTT. Its protein product is CASSGTAHTDTQYF.